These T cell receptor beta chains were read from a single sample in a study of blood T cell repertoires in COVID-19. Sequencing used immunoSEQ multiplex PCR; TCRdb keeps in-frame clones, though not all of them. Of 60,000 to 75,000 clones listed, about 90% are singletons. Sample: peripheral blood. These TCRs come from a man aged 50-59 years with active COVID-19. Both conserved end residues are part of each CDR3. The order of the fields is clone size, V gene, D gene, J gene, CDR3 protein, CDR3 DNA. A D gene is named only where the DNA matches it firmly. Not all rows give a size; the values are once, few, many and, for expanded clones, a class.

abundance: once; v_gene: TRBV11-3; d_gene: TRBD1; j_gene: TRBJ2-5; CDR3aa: CASSLEGTGGFETQYF; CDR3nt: TGTGCCAGCAGCTTAGAGGGGACAGGGGGCTTCGAGACCCAGTACTTC
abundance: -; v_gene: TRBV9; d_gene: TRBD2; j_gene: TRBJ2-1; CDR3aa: CASSVEAGVPYNEQFF; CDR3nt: TGTGCCAGCAGCGTAGAGGCGGGAGTCCCTTACAATGAGCAGTTCTTC
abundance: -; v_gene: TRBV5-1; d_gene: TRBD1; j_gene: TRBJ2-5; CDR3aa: CASSFPGQAFGETQYF; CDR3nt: TGCGCCAGCAGCTTCCCCGGACAGGCCTTTGGAGAGACCCAGTACTTC
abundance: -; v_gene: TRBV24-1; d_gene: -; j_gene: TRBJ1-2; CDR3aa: CATKGFTGNNYGYTF; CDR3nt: TGTGCCACCAAGGGGTTTACAGGGAATAACTATGGCTACACCTTC
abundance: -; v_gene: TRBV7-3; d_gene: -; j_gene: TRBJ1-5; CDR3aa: CASSWRPGGENNQPQHF; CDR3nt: TGTGCCAGCAGCTGGCGTCCTGGGGGGGAAAACAATCAGCCCCAGCATTTT
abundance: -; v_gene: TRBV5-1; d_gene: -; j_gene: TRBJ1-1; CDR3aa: CASLEEPGMDLNTEAFF; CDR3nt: TGCGCCAGCTTAGAGGAGCCCGGTATGGACTTGAACACTGAAGCTTTCTTT
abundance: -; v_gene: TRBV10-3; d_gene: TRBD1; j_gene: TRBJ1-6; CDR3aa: CAISGAGQAGNSPLHF; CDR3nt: TGTGCCATCAGTGGGGCGGGACAGGCGGGTAATTCACCCCTCCACTTT
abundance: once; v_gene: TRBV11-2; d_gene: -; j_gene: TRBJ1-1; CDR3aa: CASSFRSATAMNTEAFF; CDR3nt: TGTGCCAGCAGCTTTAGGTCAGCGACAGCGATGAACACTGAAGCTTTCTTT
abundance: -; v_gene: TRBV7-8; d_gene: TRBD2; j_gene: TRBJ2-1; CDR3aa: CASSFGGRAGHEQFF; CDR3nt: TGTGCCAGCAGCTTTGGGGGGAGGGCCGGACATGAGCAGTTCTTC
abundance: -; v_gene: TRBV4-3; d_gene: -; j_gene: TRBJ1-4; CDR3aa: CASSQDRVTDARGKLFF; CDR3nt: TGCGCCAGCAGCCAAGATCGCGTAACCGACGCGAGAGGGAAACTGTTTTTT
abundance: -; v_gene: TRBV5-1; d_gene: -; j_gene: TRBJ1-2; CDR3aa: CASSLAEGLGYGYTF; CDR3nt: TGCGCCAGCAGCTTGGCCGAGGGCCTAGGCTATGGCTACACCTTC
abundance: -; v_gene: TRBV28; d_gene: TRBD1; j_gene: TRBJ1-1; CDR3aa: CASSGDRRNTEAFF; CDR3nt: TGTGCCAGCAGCGGGGACAGAAGGAACACTGAAGCTTTCTTT